The 14 T cell receptor beta chains presented below share a single source sample, sequenced in a study of T-cell memory formation after mild COVID-19 (TCRdb year 2021). Library preparation was by 5' RACE. The instrument was an Illumina NovaSeq 6000. TCRdb passed the public sequencing reads through fastp at Q25 and MiXCR, retaining productive beta sequences. Every distinct CDR3 protein forms one entry, paired with its most common genes and DNA. The sample yields about 340,000 distinct CDR3 sequences; more than 20% were counted once. Of the sample, around an eighth is held by the ten largest clones. Sequencing used PBMCs or a T cell subset sorted from them (not recorded which). The source is an adult woman who had mild COVID-19 (a few samples of this study predate the infection). The sample titles of this study are shuffled in the database, so cell type and time point are left out; the donor was told from shared clones.

The rearrangement joins TRBV9 to TRBJ2-7, with D unclear. CDR3 size: 13 residues. Trimming shortened V by 3 bases and J by 3 bases, and 10 bases separated the two germline ends. Germline V gene data show CDR1 as SGDLS and CDR2 as YYNGEE. The CDR3 DNA reads TGTGCCAGCAGCGCCGCGTACGACTACGAGCAGTACTTC. Amino acids: CASSAAYDYEQYF.

This clonotype appeared many times. This chain joins TRBV4-3 and TRBJ2-7, with TRBD2 identical over 8 bases. V lost 1 base, J lost 3 bases, and 2 bases stayed unmatched. This CDR3 has 14 amino acids. Germline CDR1 LGHNA, CDR2 YSLEER. CDR3 nucleotides: TGCGCCAGCAGCCAAGCGGGAGGGAACTACGAGCAGTACTTC. It translates to CASSQAGGNYEQYF.

The V and J genes are TRBV5-1 and TRBJ2-5; the match to TRBD1 covers 11 bases. The CDR3 spans 15 residues. The germline V gene encodes CDR1 SGHRS and CDR2 YFSETQ. The J segment lost 2 bases and the V segment lost 4 bases, leaving 4 bases of the junction unmatched. CDR3 bases: TGCGCCAGCAGCCTTCGGGACAGGGGGCAAGAGACCCAGTACTTC. Its protein is CASSLRDRGQETQYF.

This clonotype turned up a few times. V is TRBV27 and J is TRBJ1-4; 9 bases line up with TRBD1. V lost 6 bases, J lost 8 bases, and 7 bases stayed unmatched. There are 14 residues in the CDR3. Germline lookup yields CDR1 MNHEY and CDR2 SMNVEV (reference sequence). The CDR3 bases are TGTGCCAGCAGCCGATACGGACAGGGGGAAAAACTGTTTTTT. This encodes CASSRYGQGEKLFF.

This chain links TRBV20-1 with TRBJ2-7; possibly TRBD2 for D (6 bases). This CDR3 region has 13 residues. Trimming shortened V by 4 bases and J by 1 base, and 11 bases separated the two germline ends. The germline gives CDR1 DFQATT, CDR2 SNEGSKA (reference sequence). The CDR3 DNA sequence: TGCAGTGCTAAAATGGGGGGATCCTACGAGCAGTACTTC. This gives the protein CSAKMGGSYEQYF.

The chain recombines TRBV7-2 with TRBJ1-1; D is undetermined. CDR1 and CDR2 from the germline V gene are SGHTA and FQGNSA. The CDR3 sequence is 12 residues long. The V end lost 5 bases, the J end lost 8 bases, and 12 bases lay between the germline ends. DNA of the CDR3: TGTGCCAGCAGCCCTCGTCCTTGGGAAGCTTTCTTT. It yields the protein CASSPRPWEAFF.

This clonotype showed up just a few times. The chain links TRBV7-9 to TRBJ2-5, with D possibly matching TRBD1 (6 bases). This CDR3 is 16 amino acids long. Germline V gene data show CDR1 as SEHNR and CDR2 as FQNEAQ (reference sequence). The ends were cut back, 3 bases at V and 10 bases at J, with 24 bases in the middle. CDR3 region: CASSFQDSRRRGGQYF. The CDR3 DNA is TGTGCCAGCAGCTTCCAGGACAGCCGGCGAAGAGGGGGCCAGTACTTC.

The chain combines TRBV20-1 with TRBJ2-2; D remains unclear. The CDR3 totals 13 residues. The V gene's germline CDR1 is DFQATT and CDR2 SNEGSKA (reference sequence). With 1 base removed from V and 6 bases from J, the gap between germline ends came to 9 bases. The CDR3: CSARARLPGELFF. In DNA, the CDR3 is TGCAGTGCTAGAGCCCGACTCCCCGGGGAGCTGTTTTTT.

This clonotype was counted a few times. The gene calls are TRBV7-9 and TRBJ1-4; D unclear. This CDR3 contains 13 residues. V lost 1 base and J lost 8, with 8 bases in between. Germline-derived CDR1 and CDR2 are SEHNR and FQNEAQ (reference sequence). Written as DNA, the CDR3 is TGTGCCAGCAGCTTAGGCAACGAAGAAAAACTGTTTTTT. Protein product: CASSLGNEEKLFF.

V and J are TRBV20-1 and TRBJ1-5; weak D call: TRBD1 (5 bases). V was pared by 2 bases and J by 5 bases, with 19 bases between. The CDR3 is made up of 16 amino acids. CDR1 and CDR2 from the germline V gene are DFQATT and SNEGSKA (reference sequence). The CDR3 region is CSARKHGHGWDQPQHF. Here the CDR3 DNA reads TGCAGTGCTAGAAAACATGGACATGGATGGGATCAGCCCCAGCATTTT.

The chain recombines TRBV7-2 with TRBJ2-5; TRBD1 might be the D (6 bases). The V gene's germline CDR1 is SGHTA and CDR2 FQGNSA. This CDR3 spans 16 amino acids. V dropped 8 bases and J dropped 0 bases, with 19 bases sitting between them. CDR3 sequence (DNA): TGTGCCAGCCTGATTAGAGGGGACATTTACCAAGAGACCCAGTACTTC. Translating gives CASLIRGDIYQETQYF.

CDR3 sequence: CASSFWGPHISSAYNEQFF. The DNA of the CDR3 is TGTGCCAGCAGCTTTTGGGGGCCCCATATTTCAAGTGCCTACAATGAGCAGTTCTTC. The V call is TRBV7-3, the J call TRBJ2-1; weak D call: TRBD1 (6 bases). CDR3 length: 19 residues. CDR1 and CDR2 from the germline V gene are SGHTA and FQGTGA. Between the trimmed V and J ends, which lost 3 bases and 2 bases, there was a span of 23 bases.

V and J are TRBV12-3 or TRBV12-4 and TRBJ1-5; possible D gene TRBD1, 5 bases. The CDR3 loop spans 13 amino acids. Trimming removed 3 bases at V and 7 bases at J, with 10 bases between. This chain's CDR3 is CASSFSGHQPQHF. Here the CDR3 DNA reads TGTGCCAGCAGTTTCTCAGGGCACCAGCCCCAGCATTTT.

The chain links TRBV25-1 to TRBJ2-1; D may be TRBD1 (6 bases). V was trimmed by 5 bases and J by 6 bases, leaving 20 bases between them. In germline, CDR1 is MGHDK, CDR2 SYGVNS. This CDR3 contains 16 residues. CDR3 sequence: CASSNRVGAGGNEQFF. In DNA form, the CDR3 reads TGTGCCAGCAGTAACAGGGTCGGGGCTGGGGGCAATGAGCAGTTCTTC.